This TCR beta chain emerged from a study of blood T cell repertoires in COVID-19. The wider study: Acute-phase and convalescent COVID-19 samples originated in the United States, Italy and Spain. The analysed material was cDNA or gDNA that came from T cells, B-cell-depleted T cells, or PBMCs.

Trimming took 5 bases from V and 7 from J; bases not matched to a gene: 6. The CDR3 spans 13 residues. Germline V gene lookup returns CDR1 SGHDT and CDR2 YYEEEE. Source study methods: Estimated nucleated cell counts came from reference gene primer amplification. The method was immunoSEQ multiplex PCR; TCRdb's version includes in-frame clones alone and lacks a portion of them. V and J calls and clone size follow that table, whereas D and trimming were derived from the DNA. The table has 150,000 or so clones, about 86% seen once. Material: peripheral blood. The TCR sequence derives from an older woman with acute or convalescent COVID-19. This chain links TRBV5-6 with TRBJ1-2; 9 bases are shared with TRBD1. CDR3: CASSLQGAIGYTF. CDR3 sequence (DNA): TGTGCCAGCAGTTTACAGGGGGCAATTGGCTACACCTTC.